Sequencing of this T cell receptor beta chain was carried out in a study of T cell responses to AZD1222 COVID-19 vaccine. The study's findings and limits: Spike was spanned by vaccine-associated CD4 TCRs, with dominance at 160-218 and 743-854.

The CDR3 spans 15 residues. V shed 0 bases and J shed 4 bases, with 12 bases lying between them. Germline assignment: CDR1 MNHEY and CDR2 SVGAGI. To note about this clone: What it recognizes is unknown.

Data came from immunoSEQ multiplex PCR; TCRdb stores just in-frame clones and leaves some out. The top ten clones hold 3.3% of a sample with 95,000 to 110,000 clones, roughly nine tenths of them seen once. This receptor was identified in an adult who received the MenACWY meningococcal vaccine as a control. The V gene is TRBV6-5, the J gene TRBJ2-5, with D unclear. Sequencing was performed on peripheral blood, taken 28 days after the second dose of the MenACWY control vaccine. DNA for the CDR3: TGTGCCAGCAGTTACTCGGAAGGGTTCGGAGAGACCCAGTACTTC. As protein: CASSYSEGFGETQYF.